The 18 T cell receptor beta chains below were found in one sample sequenced in a study of T cells in women clearing cervical HPV infection. Here immunoSEQ multiplex PCR was the method, and the copy in TCRdb shows in-frame clones only, minus some. The listing records about 20,000 clones. The sample consisted of blood buffy coat. These receptors were collected from a woman between 18 and 70 years old with a cervical HPV16 infection that either progressed to CIN3+ or cleared (not recorded which).

About this clone itself: The sequence runs out 3 residues before the end of the CDR3; the remainder is reconstructed from the germline J gene. The chain joins TRBV5-1 to TRBJ2-5; D uncertain. V lost 4 bases and J 0 bases, leaving 13 bases between the germline ends. The CDR3 has 15 residues. The germline gives CDR1 SGHRS, CDR2 YFSETQ. The CDR3: CASSPGAQYQETQYF. The sequenced part of the CDR3 DNA is TGCGCCAGCAGCCCGGGTGCCCAATACCAAGAGACC. Variable domain in full (rest from reference TRBV5-1 and TRBJ2-5): KAGVTQTPRYLIKTRGQQVTLSCSPISGHRSVSWYQQTPGQGLQFLFEYFSETQRNKGNFPGRFSGRQFSNSRSEMNVSTLELGDSALYLCASSPGAQYQETQYFGPGTRLLVL.

Notes on this clone: From the germline J gene comes the end of the CDR3, since the read stops 3 residues before it. This chain joins TRBV5-4 and TRBJ2-7; TRBD2 matches 9 bases. The V and J ends lost 0 bases and 0 bases, in that order; junction bases with no gene match: 4. This CDR3 is built from 16 residues. Germline-derived CDR1 and CDR2 are SGHNT and YYREEE (reference sequence). The CDR3 is CASSLARGGPSYEQYF. Partial CDR3 DNA: TGTGCCAGCAGCTTGGCGCGGGGGGGCCCCTCCTACGAG. The complete variable domain, with remaining parts taken from reference TRBV5-4 and TRBJ2-7, reads ETGVTQSPTHLIKTRGQQVTLRCSSQSGHNTVSWYQQALGQGPQFIFQYYREEENGRGNFPPRFSGLQFPNYSSELNVNALELDDSALYLCASSLARGGPSYEQYFGPGTRLTVT.

Worth noting for this clone: One end of the junction does not line up with germline, which may come from a read error. The DNA ends 3 residues before the CDR3 does, and the rest of the CDR3 is filled in from the germline J gene. This chain connects TRBV4-2 to TRBJ1-2, with 7 bases matching TRBD1. This CDR3 spans 14 amino acids. The germline V gene encodes CDR1 LGHNA and CDR2 YNFKEQ. The sequenced CDR3 bases are TGCGCCAGCCGAACTGGACAGGAGAACTATGGC. Translated, it gives CASRTGQENYG. The full CDR3 protein is CASRTGQENYGYTF.

In the case of this clone: The read comes to an end 3 residues before the CDR3 does, leaving the germline J gene to fill in the end. The chain uses TRBV18 and TRBJ2-1, with D maybe TRBD1 (6 bases). The V gene's germline CDR1 is KGHSH and CDR2 LQKENI. The germline V and J ends were trimmed by 0 bases and 4 bases, with 10 bases remaining between them. The CDR3 loop spans 15 amino acids. The covered CDR3 bases are TGTGCCAGCTCACCACCTCCGGGGACATACAATGAG. It specifies CASSPPPGTYNE. The full CDR3 reads CASSPPPGTYNEQFF.

As regards this clone: Sequencing ends 3 residues short of the CDR3 end; the germline J gene provides the rest. This chain links TRBV7-9 with TRBJ1-1, with D perhaps matching TRBD1 (5 bases). The CDR3 covers 14 residues. Germline assignment: CDR1 SEHNR and CDR2 FQNEAQ (reference sequence). V shed 0 bases and J shed 6 bases, with 11 bases lying between them. The CDR3 bases that were read are TGTGCCAGCAGCTTAGCGGGGGGTATCTCTGAA. Translating gives CASSLAGGISE. The CDR3 in full is CASSLAGGISEAFF.

Points on this clone: The read terminates 3 residues before the CDR3 end, so the remaining end is supplied by the germline J gene. The chain links TRBV7-3 to TRBJ2-3; a weak D match, TRBD2 (6 bases). The CDR3 totals 15 residues. Germline V gives CDR1 SGHTA, CDR2 FQGTGA. V was shortened by 5 bases and J by 6 bases, with 18 bases between the two germline ends. CDR3 sequence: CASSPLSGRRDTQYF. CDR3 DNA (partial): TGTGCCAGCAGCCCCCTAAGCGGGCGGCGTGATACG.

As to this clone: From the germline J gene comes the end of the CDR3, since the read stops 3 residues before it. V usage is TRBV5-1 and J usage is TRBJ2-3; 10 positions match TRBD2. This CDR3 has 16 amino acids. The ends lost 4 bases at V and 0 bases at J; junction bases unmatched: 5. Germline V gene data show CDR1 as SGHRS and CDR2 as YFSETQ. Partial CDR3 DNA: TGCGCCAGCAGCACGTCTAGCGGGGGTAGCACAGATACG. Residues: CASSTSSGGSTDT. The whole CDR3 protein reads CASSTSSGGSTDTQYF.

On this clone itself: The read terminates 3 residues before the CDR3 end, so the remaining end is supplied by the germline J gene. The rearrangement links TRBV5-1 to TRBJ1-4; the D gene is possibly TRBD1 (6 bases). The CDR3 has 15 amino acids. CDR1 is SGHRS, CDR2 YFSETQ, per germline. Trimming left V 0 bases short and J 0 bases short, with 6 bases between. The CDR3 spells CASSLAGATNEKLFF. The sequenced CDR3 bases are TGCGCCAGCAGCTTGGCAGGGGCAACTAATGAAAAA.

For this clone: The CDR3 end falls 3 residues outside the read, so it is completed with the germline J gene. The rearrangement links TRBV2 to TRBJ2-2, with a tentative D call TRBD1 (6 bases). The CDR3 sequence is 16 residues long. Trimming pared 5 bases from V and 1 base from J, leaving 14 bases between. Germline loops: CDR1 SNHLY, CDR2 FYNNEI. CDR3 bases read: TGTGCCAGCAGTACAGGACAGAGCCAGAACACCGGGGAG. It translates to CASSTGQSQNTGE. Given in full, the CDR3 is CASSTGQSQNTGELFF. Looking up the rest from reference TRBV2 and TRBJ2-2 gives the full variable domain: EPEVTQTPSHQVTQMGQEVILRCVPISNHLYFYWYRQILGQKVEFLVSFYNNEISEKSEIFDDQFSVERPDGSNFTLKIRSTKLEDSAMYFCASSTGQSQNTGELFFGEGSRLTVL.

Points on this clone: The read comes to an end 3 residues before the CDR3 does, leaving the germline J gene to fill in the end. The chain couples TRBV7-9 to TRBJ2-7; D is ambiguous. Between the trimmed V and J ends, which lost 5 bases and 0 bases, there was a span of 2 bases. This CDR3 spans 11 amino acids. Germline V gives CDR1 SEHNR, CDR2 FQNEAQ (reference sequence). Incomplete CDR3 DNA: TGTGCCAGCAGCCTCTCCTACGAG. It specifies CASSLSYE. The full CDR3 protein reads CASSLSYEQYF.

On this clone: The read is 3 residues too short to cover the CDR3 end, so that end is filled in from the germline J gene. V gene TRBV20-1 combines with J gene TRBJ1-5; D is perhaps TRBD1 (5 bases). This CDR3 comprises 14 residues. V shed 3 bases and J shed 0 bases, with 9 bases lying between them. Germline V gives CDR1 DFQATT, CDR2 SNEGSKA (reference sequence). The CDR3 bases that were read are TGCAGTGCTAGTACGACAGATAGCAATCAGCCC. It encodes CSASTTDSNQP. The full CDR3 reads CSASTTDSNQPQHF.

As to this clone: The CDR3 extends 3 residues past the end of the read, so its final part is completed from the germline J gene. This sequence joins TRBV5-8 and TRBJ2-1; TRBD1 matches at 9 bases. The germline V gene has CDR1 SGHTS and CDR2 YDEGEE. The length of the CDR3 is 15 residues. V was pared by 2 bases and J by 4 bases, with 4 bases of the junction left unmatched. The part of the CDR3 DNA that was read is TGTGCCAGCAGCTTCGGGACAGGGATTTACAATGAG. Translation gives CASSFGTGIYNE. The full CDR3 protein is CASSFGTGIYNEQFF.

Comments on this clone: The sequenced fragment ends 3 residues before the CDR3 boundary, so the rest is inferred from the germline J gene. The rearrangement links TRBV30 to TRBJ1-5, with 10 bases aligning to TRBD1. Germline assignment: CDR1 GTSNPN and CDR2 SVGIG (reference sequence). CDR3 length: 13 amino acids. V dropped 3 bases and J dropped 5; count of bases not matched to a gene: 1. The part of the CDR3 DNA that was read is TGTGCCTGGAGAGGACAGGGGGATCAGCCC. Its translation: CAWRGQGDQP. The full CDR3 reads CAWRGQGDQPQHF.

About this clone: The CDR3 extends 3 residues past the end of the read, so its final part is completed from the germline J gene. This chain joins TRBV2 and TRBJ2-3; TRBD2 matches 10 bases. Trimming at V came to 3 bases and at J to 4 bases, leaving 7 bases not matched to a gene. The CDR3 has 16 amino acids. Germline V gives CDR1 SNHLY, CDR2 FYNNEI. The CDR3 reads CASSEKLAGGADTQYF. The CDR3 DNA, read in part, is TGTGCCAGCAGTGAGAAGTTAGCGGGGGGCGCAGATACG.

As regards this clone: The read ends 3 residues before the CDR3 terminus; that terminus is restored from the germline J gene. V is TRBV10-3 and J is TRBJ1-6; possibly TRBD1 for D (6 bases). Per the germline V gene, CDR1 is ENHRY and CDR2 is SYGVKD. This CDR3 is built from 17 residues. V lost 2 bases and J lost 6, with 17 bases in between. CDR3: CAISELRATGSNSPLHF. Partial CDR3 DNA: TGTGCCATCAGTGAGCTAAGGGCGACAGGATCTAATTCACCC.

Details on this clone: The read comes to an end 3 residues before the CDR3 does, leaving the germline J gene to fill in the end. The gene calls are TRBV6-2 or TRBV6-3 and TRBJ1-5; the D gene is possibly TRBD1 (5 bases). With 5 bases removed from V and 8 bases from J, the gap between germline ends came to 10 bases. This CDR3 has 12 amino acids. Germline V gives CDR1 MNHEY, CDR2 SVGEGT. Incomplete CDR3 DNA: TGTGCCAGCAGTAATCCCAGGGAGCCC. The encoded protein is CASSNPREP. The complete CDR3 reads CASSNPREPQHF.

Regarding this clone: From the germline J gene comes the end of the CDR3, since the read stops 3 residues before it. The rearrangement links TRBV5-1 to TRBJ2-3, with 7 bases that match TRBD2. Germline loops: CDR1 SGHRS, CDR2 YFSETQ. Trimming took 3 bases from V and 2 from J; bases not matched to a gene: 6. CDR3 length: 15 amino acids. The CDR3 loop is CASSSGTTLTDTQYF. CDR3 DNA (partial): TGCGCCAGCAGCTCCGGGACTACACTCACAGATACG. The full variable domain, completed using reference TRBV5-1 and TRBJ2-3, is KAGVTQTPRYLIKTRGQQVTLSCSPISGHRSVSWYQQTPGQGLQFLFEYFSETQRNKGNFPGRFSGRQFSNSRSEMNVSTLELGDSALYLCASSSGTTLTDTQYFGPGTRLTVL.

Turning to this clone: The read terminates 3 residues before the CDR3 end, so the remaining end is supplied by the germline J gene. This chain joins TRBV28 and TRBJ2-1, with D tentatively TRBD1 (5 bases). This CDR3 region has 13 residues. Germline V gives CDR1 MDHEN, CDR2 SYDVKM. Trimming removed 7 bases from V and 5 bases from J, with 12 bases in between. The sequenced part of the CDR3 DNA is TGTGCCAGCACTCGTAGGGGAAACAATGAG. This translates into CASTRRGNNE. The CDR3 reads in full as CASTRRGNNEQFF.